This T cell receptor (beta chain) derives from a study of blood T cell repertoires in COVID-19. Here immunoSEQ multiplex PCR was the method, and the copy in TCRdb shows in-frame clones only, minus some. The sample holds fewer than 250,000 clones, about 92% seen once. Germline assignment: CDR1 MNHNS and CDR2 SASEGT. The V gene lost 2 bases and the J gene lost 3 bases, with 14 bases spanning the gap. This CDR3 is built from 16 residues. This clone was seen once. The sequence was collected from a young man with acute or convalescent COVID-19. The J gene is TRBJ2-1, the V gene TRBV6-1; D remains ambiguous. The sample taken for sequencing was peripheral blood. CDR3 protein: CASSEPRLLFYNEQFF. The CDR3 bases are TGTGCCAGCAGTGAACCCAGACTCCTCTTCTACAATGAGCAGTTCTTC.